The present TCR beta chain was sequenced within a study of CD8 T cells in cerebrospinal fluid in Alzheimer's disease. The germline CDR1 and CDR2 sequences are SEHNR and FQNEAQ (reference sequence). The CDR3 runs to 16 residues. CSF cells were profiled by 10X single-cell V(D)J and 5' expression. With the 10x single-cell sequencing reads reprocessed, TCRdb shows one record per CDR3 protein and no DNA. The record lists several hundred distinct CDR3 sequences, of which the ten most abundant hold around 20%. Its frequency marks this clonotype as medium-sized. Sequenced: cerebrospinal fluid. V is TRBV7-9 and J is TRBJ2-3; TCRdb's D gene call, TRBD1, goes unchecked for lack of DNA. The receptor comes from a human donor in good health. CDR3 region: CASSTWTGESTDTQYF.